This T cell receptor (beta chain) was identified in a study of cytomegalovirus exposure and HLA in healthy donors. Worth noting for this clone: The antigen remains unidentified.

V lost 1 base, J lost 0 bases, and 6 bases stayed unmatched. Germline V lookup: CDR1 SGHVS, CDR2 FQNEAQ. The CDR3 is made up of 16 amino acids. The donors gave bone marrow, and they were healthy. Whole-study findings and limits: A later analysis revealed that TCR association rates differed between HLA loci, peaking at DRB1 and bottoming out at HLA-C. Among TCR beta chains of equal frequency, HLA-associated ones were more clonally expanded in a later analysis.

Primers included in the PCR were 60 Vbeta and 13 Jbeta primers. The data were produced by immunoSEQ multiplex PCR, yet TCRdb's version contains in-frame clones alone and is incomplete. The sample contains fewer than 110,000 clones, around three quarters of which appear only once. The V and J genes are TRBV7-8 and TRBJ2-7; 7 bases map to TRBD2. The specimen was PBMCs. This clonotype was sampled from a male donor in good health and CMV-seronegative. The chain's CDR3 is CASSLVFSGRSYEQYF. In DNA, the CDR3 is TGTGCCAGCAGCTTAGTGTTTAGCGGGCGCTCCTACGAGCAGTACTTC.